The 25 T cell receptor beta chains below all came from one sample that was sequenced in a study of blood T cell repertoires in COVID-19. Assay: immunoSEQ multiplex PCR; the TCRdb copy retains only in-frame clones and omits some. The repertoire holds approximately 50,000 clones, with 85% to 90% as singletons. The sequenced sample consisted of peripheral blood. The receptors stem from a man between 60 and 70 years old with acute or convalescent COVID-19.

This sequence joins TRBV19 and TRBJ1-6; 8 bases line up with TRBD1. This CDR3 has 14 amino acids. Germline V gives CDR1 LNHDA, CDR2 SQIVND (reference sequence). Trimming at V came to 5 bases and at J to 8 bases, leaving 5 bases not matched to a gene. The CDR3 region has the DNA TGTGCCAGTAGTTGGACAGGGAATGATTCACCCCTCCACTTT. Translated, it gives CASSWTGNDSPLHF.

In regard to this clone: Germline and junction disagree at one end, which may indicate a read error. The sample holds other DNA sequences that translate to the same CDR3. The chain combines TRBV28 with TRBJ1-2, with D possibly matching TRBD1 (6 bases). Germline V gene sequence: CDR1 MDHEN, CDR2 SYDVKM. The CDR3 totals 12 residues. The CDR3 reads CASKDSGYGYTF. CDR3 in DNA: TGTGCCAGCAAGGACAGTGGGTATGGTTACACCTTC.

This sequence joins TRBV6-5 and TRBJ2-1; TRBD2 is a possible D gene (9 bases). V lost 11 bases and J lost 4, with 18 bases in between. This CDR3 spans 14 amino acids. The germline V gene has CDR1 MNHEY and CDR2 SVGAGI. The CDR3 region has the DNA TGTGCCGCGGGGGGGGACAGGAGATACAATGAGCAGTTCTTC. This gives the protein CAAGGDRRYNEQFF.

This chain joins TRBV5-1 and TRBJ1-5; tentatively, D is TRBD1 (5 bases). V was pared by 0 bases and J by 8 bases, with 9 bases between. Germline loops: CDR1 SGHRS, CDR2 YFSETQ. This CDR3 spans 13 amino acids. DNA of the CDR3: TGCGCCAGCAGCTTGGGAGTAGGGGAGCCCCAGCATTTT. Its protein is CASSLGVGEPQHF.

The V call is TRBV19, the J call TRBJ2-7; 8 nucleotides match TRBD1. J gave up 5 bases and V 5 bases, and 8 bases lay outside the gene matches. Germline lookup yields CDR1 LNHDA and CDR2 SQIVND (reference sequence). The CDR3 sequence is 14 residues long. In DNA form, the CDR3 reads TGTGCCAGTAGTCCCGACAGGGGCTCGGACGAGCAGTACTTC. The encoded protein is CASSPDRGSDEQYF.

The rearrangement joins TRBV5-6 to TRBJ1-1; perhaps TRBD1 as D (5 bases). V was pared by 0 bases and J by 1 base, with 7 bases between. The CDR3 contains 14 residues. CDR1 and CDR2 (germline): SGHDT, YYEEEE. The CDR3: CASSLVDRNTEAFF. The CDR3, as DNA: TGTGCCAGCAGCTTGGTCGACAGGAACACTGAAGCTTTCTTT.

CDR3 in DNA: TGTGCCAGCAGCAAAGCTAGTGGGACTAGCGGGAGGGAGGTGGGAGAGACCCAGTACTTC. Translating gives CASSKASGTSGREVGETQYF. The V call is TRBV21-1, the J call TRBJ2-5; the tabulated D call, TRBD2, remains unverified against the DNA. TRBV21-1 is a pseudogene locus. This CDR3 is built from 20 residues.

The chain combines TRBV5-1 with TRBJ2-5; no firm D call. V dropped 3 bases and J dropped 0 bases, with 3 bases sitting between them. Germline V lookup: CDR1 SGHRS, CDR2 YFSETQ. The CDR3 covers 12 residues. The CDR3 loop reads CASSSNQETQYF. The CDR3, as DNA: TGCGCCAGCAGCTCCAACCAAGAGACCCAGTACTTC.

CDR3 residues: CASSSPKRGNYEQYF. CDR3 sequence (DNA): TGTGCCAGCAGTAGCCCCAAGCGGGGGAACTACGAGCAGTACTTC. The genes are TRBV6-5 and TRBJ2-7; TRBD2 matches at 8 bases. V trimming: 5 bases; J trimming: 3 bases; junction bases outside the gene matches: 9. This CDR3 has 15 amino acids. Germline lookup yields CDR1 MNHEY and CDR2 SVGAGI.

V and J are TRBV2 and TRBJ1-5; possibly TRBD1 for D (6 bases). CDR1 is SNHLY, CDR2 FYNNEI, per germline. V lost 4 bases and J 9 bases, leaving 13 bases between the germline ends. This CDR3 is 13 amino acids long. CDR3 residues: CASSGDILRPQHF. In DNA, the CDR3 is TGTGCCAGCAGTGGGGACATACTGCGGCCCCAGCATTTT. Drawing the rest from reference TRBV2 and TRBJ1-5, the complete variable domain is EPEVTQTPSHQVTQMGQEVILRCVPISNHLYFYWYRQILGQKVEFLVSFYNNEISEKSEIFDDQFSVERPDGSNFTLKIRSTKLEDSAMYFCASSGDILRPQHFGDGTRLSIL.

V is TRBV6-6 and J is TRBJ2-7, with TRBD2 matching 11 bases. This CDR3 is built from 14 residues. V lost 6 bases to trimming and J lost 5 bases; unmatched junction nucleotides: 6. The germline CDR1 and CDR2 sequences are MNHNY and SVGAGI (reference sequence). The CDR3 reads CASSSGLAGDEQYF. The CDR3 DNA reads TGTGCCAGCAGCTCAGGACTAGCGGGCGACGAGCAGTACTTC.

This chain connects TRBV28 to TRBJ2-7, with TRBD1 as a possible D gene (6 bases). Germline V gene lookup returns CDR1 MDHEN and CDR2 SYDVKM. V lost 4 bases to trimming and J lost 5 bases, with 18 bases between them. The CDR3 runs to 15 residues. CDR3 amino acids: CASSSIQGRYDEQYF. The CDR3, as DNA: TGTGCCAGCAGTTCCATACAGGGAAGGTACGACGAGCAGTACTTC.

This clone was picked up one time. The chain has TRBV28 and TRBJ1-3; no definite D call. The CDR3 spans 15 residues. CDR1 and CDR2 from the germline V gene are MDHEN and SYDVKM. V was pared by 5 bases and J by 4 bases, with 15 bases between. CDR3 nucleotide sequence: TGTGCCAGCAGTGGCAACAGCAATACGGGAAACACCATATATTTT. It codes for CASSGNSNTGNTIYF.

The V gene is TRBV27, the J gene TRBJ2-1, with 9 positions matching TRBD2. Germline V lookup: CDR1 MNHEY, CDR2 SMNVEV (reference sequence). The length of the CDR3 is 18 residues. The V and J ends lost 3 bases and 0 bases, in that order; junction bases with no gene match: 9. CDR3 region: CASSFGPAGGGSYNEQFF. The CDR3, as DNA: TGTGCCAGCAGTTTCGGGCCAGCGGGAGGAGGCTCCTACAATGAGCAGTTCTTC.

The genes are TRBV11-2 and TRBJ2-3; 12 bases fit TRBD2. Trimming removed 0 bases from V and 1 base from J; junction bases left unmatched: 5. Germline assignment: CDR1 SGHAT and CDR2 FQNNGV. There are 18 residues in the CDR3. DNA for the CDR3: TGTGCCAGCAGCTTAGAGGCTAGCGGGAGGGTTGGCACAGATACGCAGTATTTT. It yields the protein CASSLEASGRVGTDTQYF.

The rearrangement joins TRBV3-1 (or the pseudogene TRBV3-2) to TRBJ2-7; 8 positions agree with TRBD1. The CDR3 consists of 12 residues. Germline loops: CDR1 LGHDT, CDR2 YNNKEL (reference sequence). V was pared by 4 bases and J by 8 bases, with 4 bases of the junction left unmatched. Here the CDR3 DNA reads TGTGCCAGCAGCCGACGGACAGGGCAGCAGTACTTC. Its translation is CASSRRTGQQYF.

V gene TRBV18 combines with J gene TRBJ2-5; 8 bases match TRBD2. CDR3 size: 14 residues. From germline, CDR1 is KGHSH and CDR2 LQKENI. V was pared by 8 bases and J by 2 bases, with 7 bases of the junction left unmatched. The CDR3 sequence: CASTAVAGQETQYF. CDR3 coding DNA: TGTGCCAGCACGGCCGTAGCGGGGCAAGAGACCCAGTACTTC.

J is TRBJ1-6 and V is TRBV3-1 (or the pseudogene TRBV3-2); TRBD1 aligns across 9 bases. J was trimmed by 5 bases and V by 3 bases; bases with no gene match: 5. Germline values: CDR1 LGHDT, CDR2 YNNKEL (reference sequence). The CDR3 is 16 residues long. In nucleotides, the CDR3 is TGTGCCAGCAGCCACCGGTGGGACAGGGATAATTCACCCCTCCACTTT. It codes for CASSHRWDRDNSPLHF.

The chain combines TRBV13 with TRBJ2-1; D is unclear. Trimming took 5 bases from V and 0 from J, leaving 8 bases between them. The CDR3 consists of 14 residues. Germline V gives CDR1 PRHDT, CDR2 FYEKMQ (reference sequence). The CDR3 loop is CASSMISSYNEQFF. The CDR3 DNA sequence: TGTGCCAGCAGCATGATTAGCTCCTACAATGAGCAGTTCTTC.

This clone was seen a single time. J is TRBJ2-7 and V is TRBV6-6; D may be TRBD2 (5 bases). Looked up from germline, CDR1 is MNHNY and CDR2 is SVGAGI (reference sequence). V was shortened by 6 bases and J by 5 bases, with 17 bases between the two germline ends. The CDR3 is 14 residues long. Here the CDR3 reads CASRTTSREDEQYF. CDR3 bases: TGTGCCAGCAGAACCACTAGTCGGGAAGACGAGCAGTACTTC.

V usage is TRBV29-1 and J usage is TRBJ2-3, with 7 positions matching TRBD1. The CDR3 extends over 14 amino acids. V lost 7 bases, J lost 4 bases, and 11 bases stayed unmatched. The germline CDR1 and CDR2 sequences are SQVTM and ANQGSEA. CDR3 loop: CSAAGTVSSDTQYF. The CDR3 nucleotides read TGCAGCGCAGCCGGGACAGTGTCCTCAGATACGCAGTATTTT.

This clone was seen just once. The rearrangement links TRBV18 to TRBJ2-1; D is undetermined. Trimming shortened V by 2 bases and J by 0 bases, and 8 bases separated the two germline ends. The CDR3 runs 15 residues. Germline loops: CDR1 KGHSH, CDR2 LQKENI. The CDR3 nucleotides read TGTGCCAGCTCACCAAGAACTAACTCCTACAATGAGCAGTTCTTC. Its protein is CASSPRTNSYNEQFF.

V gene TRBV29-1 combines with J gene TRBJ2-1; weak D call: TRBD2 (6 bases). Trimming took 5 bases from V and 4 from J, leaving 15 bases between them. Looked up from germline, CDR1 is SQVTM and CDR2 is ANQGSEA. The CDR3 totals 14 residues. The CDR3, as DNA: TGCAGCGTTAGTCGTAGCGGCATATACAATGAGCAGTTCTTC. Protein sequence: CSVSRSGIYNEQFF.

The J gene is TRBJ1-2, the V gene TRBV12-5; 9 nucleotides line up with TRBD1. Germline V gene sequence: CDR1 LGHNT, CDR2 FRNRAP. V lost 6 bases and J lost 8; bases outside the gene matches: 19. The CDR3 contains 17 residues. CDR3 DNA: TGTGCTAGTGGACGCCCCCCCACCCCGGGACAGGGAGGGGGCTACACCTTC. It yields the protein CASGRPPTPGQGGGYTF.

Only one count was recorded for this clone. This rearrangement joins TRBV5-4 to TRBJ1-4; 7 positions match TRBD1. The length of the CDR3 is 15 residues. Germline-derived CDR1 and CDR2 are SGHNT and YYREEE (reference sequence). V gave up 5 bases and J gave up 7 bases; unmatched junction bases: 11. Written as DNA, the CDR3 is TGTGCCAGCAGTTCCTCAAAGGGGACAGTTGAAAAACTGTTTTTT. Encoded protein: CASSSSKGTVEKLFF. The whole variable domain, filled in from reference TRBV5-4 and TRBJ1-4, reads ETGVTQSPTHLIKTRGQQVTLRCSSQSGHNTVSWYQQALGQGPQFIFQYYREEENGRGNFPPRFSGLQFPNYSSELNVNALELDDSALYLCASSSSKGTVEKLFFGSGTQLSVL.